The clone carrying this T cell receptor (beta chain) was observed a few times. Its matching antigen is unknown. The source of the sample is a study of T cell responses to AZD1222 COVID-19 vaccine. Study observations and caveats: Donor demographics were predominantly white British with a female majority; clonal diversity may be underestimated. Only five to seven individuals given AZD1222 were seropositive at baseline. Breadth and depth of Spike-specific TCRs rose after two AZD1222 doses.

V gave up 3 bases and J gave up 8 bases, with 19 bases separating them. Germline V gene sequence: CDR1 PRHDT, CDR2 FYEKMQ (reference sequence). The CDR3 runs 16 residues. Repertoires were generated with immunoSEQ multiplex PCR, while TCRdb's copy carries only in-frame clones and drops some. Here the sample spans tens of thousands of clones, about 94% being singletons. The sequences come from peripheral blood, collected 28 days after the second AZD1222 dose. The rearrangement uses TRBV13 and TRBJ1-4; D is unresolved. The receptor comes from an adult who received the AZD1222 COVID-19 vaccine. DNA of the CDR3: TGTGCCAGCAGCTTCTCGGGTCTTACCCTCGGGGAAAAACTGTTTTTT. Amino acids: CASSFSGLTLGEKLFF.